This record looks at one T cell receptor (beta chain) sequence and its context. No antigen is known for it. Sequencing of cultured CD4+ T cell DNA used the Oncomine TCR Beta short-read assay. Each CDR3 protein is one row after TCRdb ran MiXCR on the PCR reads. The data hold about 17,000 distinct CDR3 sequences, with 52% observed a single time. This sample stems from a study of vaccination and CD4 T cells after COVID-19. Study information: In culture, cells were exposed to overlapping spike peptides from SARS-CoV-2, HCoV-NL63, HCoV-OC43 and HCoV-229E. Whole-study results and caveats: Convalescent patients had 304 of 307 vaccine-specific clones showing spike mono-reactivity.

The sample's time point: late sampling 161 to 241 days after vaccination in a few convalescent patients. As for treatment: roughly 11-day PBMC culture with coronavirus spike peptide pools or control peptides (ViraFEST assay). This TCR was sampled from a human donor who had recovered from COVID-19. The sequencing used CD4+ T cells from blood, cultured in vitro, collected about 7 months after SARS-CoV-2 vaccination.

The CDR3, as DNA: TGTGCCAGCAGCGTCAATTACAGGGGGCGGGGTGAAGCTTTCTTT. This sequence encodes CASSVNYRGRGEAFF. The rearrangement uses TRBV27 and TRBJ1-1; TRBD1 agrees at 9 bases. The CDR3 is 15 residues long. The junction had 12 bases not matched to a gene; V was cut back by 6 bases and J by 7 bases. Germline V gene sequence: CDR1 MNHEY, CDR2 SMNVEV (reference sequence).